This is a list of T cell receptor beta chains from one sample in a study of CD8 T cells in Susac syndrome. TCRdb itself ran the immunoSEQ multiplex PCR reads through MiXCR, one entry per CDR3 protein. The table records over 300,000 distinct CDR3 sequences, about 90% of them present only once. The sample consisted of CD4+ T cells from PBMCs. These receptor sequences come from a human donor with multiple sclerosis. CDR3s include the opening cysteine and the closing phenylalanine or tryptophan. The D gene is left open where the match is weak. Clone size is stated in some rows and not others, as once, few, many or a class when expanded.

TRBJ1-2 | NA | NA | TRBV14 | CASSQSPGWGADYTF | TGTGCCAGCAGCCAGTCCCCTGGATGGGGGGCGGACTACACCTTC
TRBJ2-5 | NA | NA | TRBV5-1 | CASSLWPGETQYF | TGCGCCAGCAGCTTGTGGCCAGGGGAGACCCAGTACTTC
TRBJ2-5 | NA | NA | TRBV5-1 | CASSSSSQGGQETQYF | TGCGCCAGCAGCTCAAGTTCACAGGGAGGACAAGAGACCCAGTACTTC
TRBJ2-3 | NA | TRBD2 | TRBV20-1 | CSAMPGIAGDADTQYF | TGCAGTGCAATGCCCGGTATAGCGGGGGACGCAGATACGCAGTATTTT
TRBJ2-1 | NA | TRBD1 | TRBV7-8 | CASSSPTGQAYNEQFF | TGTGCCAGCAGCTCCCCTACGGGACAGGCCTACAATGAGCAGTTCTTC
TRBJ1-1 | NA | NA | TRBV19 | CASSIGVPAEAFF | TGTGCCAGTAGTATTGGTGTACCAGCTGAAGCTTTCTTT
TRBJ1-5 | few | TRBD1 | TRBV20-1 | CSARGTVNQPQHF | TGCAGTGCTAGGGGGACAGTCAATCAGCCCCAGCATTTT
TRBJ2-7 | NA | NA | TRBV19 | CASSIWKSSYEQYF | TGTGCCAGTAGTATCTGGAAGAGCTCCTACGAGCAGTACTTC
TRBJ2-3 | NA | TRBD2 | TRBV12-3/TRBV12-4 | CASSPRGTSWSTDTQYF | TGTGCCAGCAGTCCCCGGGGGACTAGCTGGAGCACAGATACGCAGTATTTT
TRBJ2-3 | NA | NA | TRBV12-3/TRBV12-4 | CASSPSWGSLGDTQYF | TGTGCCAGCAGTCCTTCTTGGGGGTCCCTTGGAGATACGCAGTATTTT
TRBJ2-7 | NA | NA | TRBV10-3 | CAIKTESYEQYF | TGTGCCATCAAGACTGAAAGCTACGAGCAGTACTTC
TRBJ2-2 | once | NA | TRBV27 | CASSLSRGELFF | TGTGCCAGCAGTTTATCCCGTGGGGAGCTGTTTTTT
TRBJ2-3 | NA | NA | TRBV20-1 | CSASSWGESSTDTQYF | TGCAGTGCTAGTTCCTGGGGGGAGTCTAGCACAGATACGCAGTATTTT
TRBJ2-7 | NA | TRBD2 | TRBV6-2/TRBV6-3 | CASSPSGRSGEQYF | TGTGCCAGCAGTCCCAGCGGGAGAAGTGGGGAGCAGTACTTC
TRBJ1-6 | NA | NA | TRBV7-3 | CASSLKAGRGSPLHF | TGTGCCAGCAGCTTAAAGGCGGGCCGAGGATCACCCCTCCACTTT
TRBJ2-7 | NA | NA | TRBV2 | CASNRAVTGSYEQYF | TGTGCCAGCAATAGGGCCGTTACTGGATCCTACGAGCAGTACTTC
TRBJ1-5 | NA | NA | TRBV29-1 | CSVGAGAADQPQHF | TGCAGCGTTGGTGCAGGGGCTGCCGATCAGCCCCAGCATTTT
TRBJ1-5 | NA | NA | TRBV7-2 | CASSLEPNQPQHF | TGTGCCAGCAGCTTAGAACCAAATCAGCCCCAGCATTTT